This T cell receptor (beta chain) is drawn from a study of tumor-infiltrating lymphocytes in primary liver carcinoma. Overall study: Staging of the tumors gave T1-T3 N0M0, with widths of roughly 4 to 10 cm.

Details on this clonotype: The antigen remains undetermined. Relative to the germline gene, one junction end is altered; a read error may explain this.

Broader study findings: Tumor samples exhibited a significantly greater top-250-clone fraction than blood samples (p = 0.039). The study found only about 7.5-25% of top clones in all five tumor regions. Tumor-adjacent and tumor-blood pairs showed less overlap than tumor region pairs.

Total RNA amounting to 500 ng was the source from which TCR beta cDNA was made with a constant-region primer. What produced the TCR beta libraries was three nested multiplex PCR rounds using slightly modified ARM-PCR. Amplification in the first two PCR rounds was performed using TRBV1-TRBV30 forward primers and a C-beta reverse primer for roughly 10 cycles each. TCRdb fed the multiplex PCR reads into MiXCR, producing one record per CDR3 protein. The table shows about 22,000 distinct CDR3 sequences, with about 75% occurring only once. DNA and RNA were both co-extracted from 20-30 mg of bulk tissue that had not been sorted. Germline V gene lookup returns CDR1 SGHNT and CDR2 YYREEE (reference sequence). The CDR3 length is 17 residues.

The sequencing sample was made of liver tumor tissue from sampling region 1. Subset defined: tumor region T1, superior pole. The TCR sequence derives from a woman aged 30 to 39 with primary liver carcinoma and hepatitis B virus infection. The chain carries TRBV5-4 and TRBJ2-3, with D possibly matching TRBD1 (5 bases). The CDR3 DNA reads TGTGCCAGCAGCGTAGGCGGACACCTTCCACCCACAGATATGCAGTATTTT. Translating it yields CASSVGGHLPPTDMQYF.